What follows are 22 T cell receptor beta chains derived from one specimen sequenced in a study of shared clonotypes between healthy human individuals. Profiled with immunoSEQ multiplex PCR; TCRdb holds only in-frame clones, not every one. The table lists fewer than 700,000 clones, around 81% of them singletons. Sequencing used PBMCs. Source of these receptors: a woman aged 40 to 50 in good health. Some clones in this sample may be carry-over from other donors' samples.

The J gene is TRBJ1-1, the V gene TRBV28, with a possible D match to TRBD1 (6 bases). There are 12 residues in the CDR3. V was pared by 1 base and J by 8 bases, with 8 bases between. In germline, CDR1 is MDHEN, CDR2 SYDVKM. CDR3 protein: CASSLYDREAFF. CDR3 nucleotides: TGTGCCAGCAGTTTATACGACAGGGAAGCTTTCTTT.

The chain links TRBV18 to TRBJ1-2; TRBD1 might be the D (5 bases). Germline CDR1 KGHSH, CDR2 LQKENI. Trimming pared 8 bases from V and 6 bases from J, leaving 28 bases between. The CDR3 runs to 17 residues. CDR3 residues: CASTQAQLTWGNHGYTF. CDR3 bases: TGTGCCAGCACTCAAGCACAGCTAACGTGGGGGAACCATGGCTACACCTTC.

The J gene is TRBJ2-3, the V gene TRBV4-1; 9 bases match TRBD2. J lost 5 bases, V lost 1 base, and 13 bases had no gene match. The length of the CDR3 is 18 residues. Germline V lookup: CDR1 MGHRA, CDR2 YSYEKL. The CDR3 DNA sequence: TGCGCCAGCAGCCAAGGAGTTCTAGCGGGACGATCGGAAGATACGCAGTATTTT. Its translation is CASSQGVLAGRSEDTQYF.

The chain recombines TRBV2 with TRBJ2-7; 7 bases agree with TRBD2. The V gene end was trimmed by 8 bases and the J gene end by 0 bases; junction bases not matched to a gene: 10. This CDR3 spans 15 amino acids. Germline V gives CDR1 SNHLY, CDR2 FYNNEI. CDR3 amino acids: CASGIGLGFSYEQYF. Here the CDR3 DNA reads TGTGCCAGCGGGATTGGACTAGGTTTCTCCTACGAGCAGTACTTC.

The chain uses TRBV28 and TRBJ2-7; 10 nucleotides agree with TRBD1. V was pared by 11 bases and J by 6 bases, with 13 bases of the junction left unmatched. Germline V gives CDR1 MDHEN, CDR2 SYDVKM. This CDR3 contains 14 residues. This chain's CDR3 is CAARATGGSREQYF. CDR3 nucleotides: TGTGCCGCCCGGGCGACAGGGGGCTCCCGCGAGCAGTACTTC.

The chain carries TRBV9 and TRBJ1-4; TRBD1 matches 8 bases. The germline CDR1 and CDR2 sequences are SGDLS and YYNGEE. V lost 3 bases to trimming and J lost 6 bases; unmatched junction nucleotides: 7. The CDR3 runs 15 residues. CDR3: CASSAPGTGDEKLFF. The CDR3 nucleotides read TGTGCCAGCAGCGCCCCCGGGACAGGTGATGAAAAACTGTTTTTT.

This clone was observed a handful of times. This rearrangement joins TRBV28 to TRBJ2-3, with a weak D call TRBD2 (6 bases). Germline CDR1 and CDR2: MDHEN and SYDVKM. The CDR3 has 17 amino acids. The CDR3 loop is CATNGGLASLLSDTQYF. Written as DNA, the CDR3 is TGTGCGACCAACGGTGGGCTAGCGAGCCTTTTATCGGATACGCAGTATTTT. Looking up the rest from reference TRBV28 and TRBJ2-3 gives the full variable domain: DVKVTQSSRYLVKRTGEKVFLECVQDMDHENMFWYRQDPGLGLRLIYFSYDVKMKEKGDIPEGYSVSREKKERFSLILESASTNQTSMYLCATNGGLASLLSDTQYFGPGTRLTVL.

Ten or more counts support this clone. The chain links TRBV7-2 to TRBJ2-3; TRBD2 matches 10 bases. CDR3 length: 15 amino acids. J gave up 6 bases and V 0 bases, and 3 bases lay outside the gene matches. Germline CDR1 reads SGHTA; CDR2 reads FQGNSA. CDR3 in amino acids: CASSLASGRSDTQYF. The CDR3 region has the DNA TGTGCCAGCAGCTTAGCTAGCGGGAGGTCGGATACGCAGTATTTT.

The chain links TRBV11-2 to TRBJ2-1, with 10 bases matching TRBD2. The V segment lost 6 bases and the J segment 0 bases; nucleotides outside the gene matches: 8. This CDR3 has 17 amino acids. Germline lookup yields CDR1 SGHAT and CDR2 FQNNGV. The CDR3 bases are TGTGCCAGCAGAAAAGGGACTAGCGACCTCTCCTACAATGAGCAGTTCTTC. This encodes CASRKGTSDLSYNEQFF.

The chain combines TRBV5-1 with TRBJ2-7; 7 bases map to TRBD2. Germline assignment: CDR1 SGHRS and CDR2 YFSETQ. CDR3 size: 17 residues. The V gene end was trimmed by 0 bases and the J gene end by 7 bases; junction bases not matched to a gene: 16. Written as DNA, the CDR3 is TGCGCCAGCAGCTTGGAGCCGGTAAGCGGGGCCGCGGGGGAGCAGTACTTC. It is translated as CASSLEPVSGAAGEQYF.

This clone occurred a few times. The rearrangement joins TRBV30 to TRBJ1-5; TRBD1 matches 9 bases. CDR1 is GTSNPN, CDR2 SVGIG, per germline (reference sequence). V lost 0 bases to trimming and J lost 5 bases; unmatched junction nucleotides: 8. This CDR3 contains 16 residues. The CDR3 bases are TGTGCCTGGAGTGTACAGGGACAGGGAGTCTATCAGCCCCAGCATTTT. Its protein is CAWSVQGQGVYQPQHF.

Regarding this clone: One junction end does not reproduce the germline sequence, and a read error may be involved. CDR3 sequence reads: CASSHPIRETEAFF. CDR3 nucleotides: TGCGCCAGCAGCCATCCTATCAGGGAAACTGAAGCTTTCTTT. The chain links TRBV7-9 to TRBJ1-1, with a possible D match to TRBD1 (5 bases). The CDR3 is made up of 14 amino acids. The V gene's germline CDR1 is SEHNR and CDR2 FQNEAQ (reference sequence). The full variable domain, with the rest looked up from reference TRBV7-9 and TRBJ1-1, is DTGVSQNPRHKITKRGQNVTFRCDPISEHNRLYWYRQTLGQGPEFLTYFQNEAQLEKSRLLSDRFSAERPKGSFSTLEIQRTEQGDSAMYLCASSHPIRETEAFFGQGTRLTVV.

The chain couples TRBV4-1 to TRBJ2-5; 9 positions agree with TRBD2. V gave up 0 bases and J gave up 5 bases; unmatched junction bases: 7. The CDR3 is made up of 16 amino acids. CDR1 and CDR2 (germline): MGHRA, YSYEKL. CDR3 bases: TGCGCCAGCAGCCAAGACGCGGCGGGAGGGCTGGAGACCCAGTACTTC. Its protein product is CASSQDAAGGLETQYF.

The chain combines TRBV28 with TRBJ1-5, with 7 nucleotides matching TRBD1. This CDR3 spans 12 amino acids. Germline V gene lookup returns CDR1 MDHEN and CDR2 SYDVKM. V shed 5 bases and J 5 bases; nucleotides not matched to a gene: 0. The CDR3 region is CASSTGDQPQHF. In DNA, the CDR3 is TGTGCCAGCAGTACAGGGGATCAGCCCCAGCATTTT.

In its sample, this clone was seen many times. V is TRBV5-6 and J is TRBJ1-1; D remains unclear. The germline CDR1 and CDR2 sequences are SGHDT and YYEEEE. Trimming took 4 bases from V and 7 from J, leaving 17 bases between them. This CDR3 has 14 amino acids. The CDR3 DNA is TGTGCCAGCAGCCCCGATCCGAACGTCCGTGAAGCTTTCTTT. Translation: CASSPDPNVREAFF. Based on the CDR3 plus reference TRBV5-6 and TRBJ1-1, the full variable domain is DAGVTQSPTHLIKTRGQQVTLRCSPKSGHDTVSWYQQALGQGPQFIFQYYEEEERQRGNFPDRFSGHQFPNYSSELNVNALLLGDSALYLCASSPDPNVREAFFGQGTRLTVV.

The chain is built from TRBV5-5 and TRBJ2-2; TRBD1 matches 7 bases. The J segment lost 0 bases and the V segment lost 4 bases, leaving 6 bases of the junction unmatched. CDR3 length: 16 amino acids. The germline V gene has CDR1 SGHKS and CDR2 YYEKEE (reference sequence). The CDR3 DNA is TGTGCCAGCAGCACCCCGGGACAGACGAACACCGGGGAGCTGTTTTTT. Translating it yields CASSTPGQTNTGELFF.

The chain has TRBV7-3 and TRBJ2-1; 13 bases map to TRBD2. This CDR3 is 15 amino acids long. The trim removed 6 bases at V and 8 bases at J, leaving 7 bases unmatched. Germline CDR1 reads SGHTA; CDR2 reads FQGTGA. In nucleotides, the CDR3 is TGTGCCAGCAGTACGCGGACTAGCGGGAGCGATGAGCAGTTCTTC. Its protein is CASSTRTSGSDEQFF.

This chain joins TRBV4-1 and TRBJ2-7; TRBD1 matches at 9 bases. Germline CDR1 is MGHRA and CDR2 is YSYEKL. V lost 4 bases and J lost 5; bases outside the gene matches: 6. This CDR3 region has 14 residues. The CDR3 loop reads CASSLGTGLDEQYF. The DNA of the CDR3 is TGCGCCAGCAGCCTCGGGACAGGGTTGGACGAGCAGTACTTC.

This clone was observed a single time. This chain links TRBV5-4 with TRBJ2-6; D gene ambiguous. V shed 0 bases and J shed 0 bases, with 7 bases lying between them. The CDR3 spans 16 residues. The germline gives CDR1 SGHNT, CDR2 YYREEE (reference sequence). In nucleotides, the CDR3 is TGTGCCAGCAGCTTGGGGGATAACTCTGGGGCCAACGTCCTGACTTTC. The encoded protein is CASSLGDNSGANVLTF.

This clone was seen only once. This chain links TRBV28 with TRBJ2-2, with TRBD1 as a possible D gene (8 bases). The CDR3 runs to 15 residues. Germline V CDR1 and CDR2: MDHEN, SYDVKM. Deletions cut 2 bases from V and 6 bases from J, with 13 bases between. In nucleotides, the CDR3 is TGTGCCAGCAGTTTACCCACAGGGGGGGCCGGGGAGCTGTTTTTT. Encoded protein: CASSLPTGGAGELFF. Looking up the rest from reference TRBV28 and TRBJ2-2 gives the full variable domain: DVKVTQSSRYLVKRTGEKVFLECVQDMDHENMFWYRQDPGLGLRLIYFSYDVKMKEKGDIPEGYSVSREKKERFSLILESASTNQTSMYLCASSLPTGGAGELFFGEGSRLTVL.

The CDR3 sequence is CSVEVGAADTEAFF. DNA of the CDR3: TGCAGCGTTGAAGTGGGGGCTGCGGACACTGAAGCTTTCTTT. V is TRBV29-1 and J is TRBJ1-1; a possible D gene is TRBD1 (6 bases). The V gene lost 1 base and the J gene lost 3 bases, with 12 bases spanning the gap. The germline V gene has CDR1 SQVTM and CDR2 ANQGSEA. The CDR3 is 14 residues long. Drawing the rest from reference TRBV29-1 and TRBJ1-1, the complete variable domain is SAVISQKPSRDICQRGTSLTIQCQVDSQVTMMFWYRQQPGQSLTLIATANQGSEATYESGFVIDKFPISRPNLTFSTLTVSNMSPEDSSIYLCSVEVGAADTEAFFGQGTRLTVV.

The rearrangement uses TRBV5-1 and TRBJ2-2, with 9 bases lining up with TRBD2. CDR3 length: 15 residues. The V gene's germline CDR1 is SGHRS and CDR2 YFSETQ. J was trimmed by 6 bases and V by 8 bases; bases with no gene match: 11. CDR3 coding DNA: TGCGCCAGTGCCCGCTCTAGCGGGATTGCCGGGGAGCTGTTTTTT. This translates into CASARSSGIAGELFF.